A selection of T cell receptor beta chains follows, all from one sample in a study of Graves' ophthalmopathy and Graves' hyperthyroidism. From the multiplex PCR reads, TCRdb called clonotypes with MiXCR, one entry per CDR3 protein. Here the sample spans 600,000 to 700,000 distinct CDR3 sequences, just over 40% being singletons. The sequenced sample consisted of peripheral blood. Every receptor here comes from an adult man with Graves' ophthalmopathy. Each CDR3 is given with its conserved first and last residue. Fields, in order: J gene, V gene, CDR3 protein.

TRBJ2-5	TRBV6-6	CASTLGEETQYF
TRBJ1-1	TRBV6-6	CASSLVLNEGENTEAFF
TRBJ1-2	TRBV4-3	CASSRIGGSHGYTF
TRBJ1-1	TRBV10-3	CAIKGQGEGTEAFF
TRBJ1-4	TRBV10-3	CAISEASGQENEKLFF
TRBJ1-2	TRBV7-3	CASSAGTGVGYTF
TRBJ2-7	TRBV29-1	CSVVGQGLYEQYF
TRBJ1-1	TRBV5-8	CASSFTGMPEAFF
TRBJ2-7	TRBV29-1	CSAGRWNYEQYF
TRBJ1-1	TRBV2	CASSEVGRTNTEAFF
TRBJ2-7	TRBV29-1	CSVGQVGDYVQYF
TRBJ2-7	TRBV15	CATSSLEKPLNEQYF
TRBJ1-2	TRBV7-9	CASSQGGAYGYTF
TRBJ1-2	TRBV2	CASNPSGYTF
TRBJ2-3	TRBV24-1	CATSSSGGGDTQYF
TRBJ1-2	TRBV25-1	CASSVWTGGADGYTF
TRBJ2-5	TRBV12-3/TRBV12-4	CASRREGTGPKETQYF
TRBJ2-5	TRBV29-1	CSVEETGRETQYF
TRBJ2-6	TRBV29-1	CSVSLTAANVLTF
TRBJ2-7	TRBV15	CATSRVAGGPYEQYF
TRBJ1-2	TRBV29-1	CSASGEGRYGYTF
TRBJ1-6	TRBV7-9	CASSQLGGGRQPLHF
TRBJ2-5	TRBV7-9	CASSPGTGEETQYF
TRBJ2-1	TRBV7-9	CASSREYNEQFF
.	TRBV11-2	CASSPKGSSYNEQFF
TRBJ2-7	TRBV25-1	CASLGAGSNEQYF
TRBJ1-2	TRBV7-9	CASSLGAGTTYGYTF
TRBJ2-5	TRBV19	CASRDREETQYF
TRBJ2-6	TRBV6-6	CASSYAGAGGALRANVLTF
TRBJ2-7	TRBV20-1	CSARIGTGLSSYEQYF
TRBJ1-2	TRBV10-3	CAISDPNTNYGYTF
TRBJ1-3	TRBV20-1	CSARDPSGNTIYF
TRBJ1-2	TRBV29-1	CSGQVYGYTF
TRBJ2-2	TRBV20-1	CSAPPPGELFF
TRBJ2-5	TRBV4-1	CASSQDRASGGARETQYF
TRBJ2-7	TRBV5-1	CASSFRQGNNEQYF
TRBJ2-5	TRBV11-1	CASSSRRVVYF
TRBJ2-7	TRBV9	CASSQPGGAYEQYF
TRBJ1-1	TRBV12-3/TRBV12-4	CASSFRSGSEAFF
TRBJ2-7	TRBV2	CASRKEGAEQYF
TRBJ2-7	TRBV10-3	CASSAVAGGVYEQYF